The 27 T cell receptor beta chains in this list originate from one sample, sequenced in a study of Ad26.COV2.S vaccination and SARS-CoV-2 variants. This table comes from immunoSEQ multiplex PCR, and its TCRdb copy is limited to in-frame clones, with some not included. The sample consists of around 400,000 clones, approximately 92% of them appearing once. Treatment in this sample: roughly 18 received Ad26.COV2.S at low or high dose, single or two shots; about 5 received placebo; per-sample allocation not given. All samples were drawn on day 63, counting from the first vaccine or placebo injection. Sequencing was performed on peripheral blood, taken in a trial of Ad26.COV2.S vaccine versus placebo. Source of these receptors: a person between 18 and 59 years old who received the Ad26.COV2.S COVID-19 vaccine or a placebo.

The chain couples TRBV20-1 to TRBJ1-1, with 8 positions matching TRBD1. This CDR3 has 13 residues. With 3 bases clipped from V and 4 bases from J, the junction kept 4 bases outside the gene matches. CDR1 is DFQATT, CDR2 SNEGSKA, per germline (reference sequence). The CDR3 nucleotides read TGCAGTGCTAGTCCCGGACAGGGCACTGAAGCTTTCTTT. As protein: CSASPGQGTEAFF.

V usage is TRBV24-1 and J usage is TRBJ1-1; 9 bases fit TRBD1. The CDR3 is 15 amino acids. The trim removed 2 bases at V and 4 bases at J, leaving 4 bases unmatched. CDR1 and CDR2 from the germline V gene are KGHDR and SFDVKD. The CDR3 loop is CATSDSSTGGTEAFF. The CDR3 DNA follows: TGTGCCACCAGTGATTCGTCGACAGGGGGCACTGAAGCTTTCTTT.

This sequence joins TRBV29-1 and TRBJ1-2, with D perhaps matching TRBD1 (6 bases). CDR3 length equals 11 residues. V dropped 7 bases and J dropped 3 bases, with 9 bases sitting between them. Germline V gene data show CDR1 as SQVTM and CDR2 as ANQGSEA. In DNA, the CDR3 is TGCAGCGGGGGGCCCGACTATGGCTACACCTTC. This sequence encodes CSGGPDYGYTF.

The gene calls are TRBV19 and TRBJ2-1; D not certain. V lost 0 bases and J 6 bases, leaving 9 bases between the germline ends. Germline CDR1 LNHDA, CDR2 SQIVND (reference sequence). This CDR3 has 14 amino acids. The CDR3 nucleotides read TGTGCCAGTAGTATAGATGAGGTAGGCAATGAGCAGTTCTTC. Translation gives CASSIDEVGNEQFF.

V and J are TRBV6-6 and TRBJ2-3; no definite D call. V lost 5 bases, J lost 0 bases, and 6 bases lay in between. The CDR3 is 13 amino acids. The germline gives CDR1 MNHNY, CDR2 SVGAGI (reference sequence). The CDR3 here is CASSSASTDTQYF. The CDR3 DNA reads TGTGCCAGCAGTAGTGCCAGCACAGATACGCAGTATTTT.

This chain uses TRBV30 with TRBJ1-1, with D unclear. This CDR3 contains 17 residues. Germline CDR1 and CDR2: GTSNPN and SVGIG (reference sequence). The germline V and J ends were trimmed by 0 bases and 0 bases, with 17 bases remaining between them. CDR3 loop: CAWSVRSGIVMNTEAFF. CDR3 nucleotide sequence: TGTGCCTGGAGTGTACGATCGGGTATAGTTATGAACACTGAAGCTTTCTTT.

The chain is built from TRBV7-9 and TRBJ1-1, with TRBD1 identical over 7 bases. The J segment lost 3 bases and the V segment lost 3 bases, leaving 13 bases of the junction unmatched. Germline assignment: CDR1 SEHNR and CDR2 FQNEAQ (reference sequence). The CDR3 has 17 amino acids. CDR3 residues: CASSLDRQVVGDTEAFF. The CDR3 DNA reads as TGTGCCAGCAGCTTGGACAGGCAGGTGGTAGGGGACACTGAAGCTTTCTTT. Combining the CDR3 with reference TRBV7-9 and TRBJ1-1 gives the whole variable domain DTGVSQNPRHKITKRGQNVTFRCDPISEHNRLYWYRQTLGQGPEFLTYFQNEAQLEKSRLLSDRFSAERPKGSFSTLEIQRTEQGDSAMYLCASSLDRQVVGDTEAFFGQGTRLTVV.

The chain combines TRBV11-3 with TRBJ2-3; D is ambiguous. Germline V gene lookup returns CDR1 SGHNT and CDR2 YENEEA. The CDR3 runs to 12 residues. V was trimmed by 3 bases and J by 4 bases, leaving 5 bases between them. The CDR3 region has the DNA TGTGCCAGCAGCTTTCCTGCAGATACGCAGTATTTT. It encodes CASSFPADTQYF.

CDR3 loop: CASAGQRTRYNEQFF. The CDR3 DNA follows: TGTGCCAGCGCGGGACAGCGCACCAGATACAATGAGCAGTTCTTC. The V and J genes are TRBV11-3 and TRBJ2-1; possible D gene TRBD1, 7 bases. Germline V gene sequence: CDR1 SGHNT, CDR2 YENEEA. The CDR3 extends over 15 amino acids. V was shortened by 8 bases and J by 4 bases, with 18 bases between the two germline ends.

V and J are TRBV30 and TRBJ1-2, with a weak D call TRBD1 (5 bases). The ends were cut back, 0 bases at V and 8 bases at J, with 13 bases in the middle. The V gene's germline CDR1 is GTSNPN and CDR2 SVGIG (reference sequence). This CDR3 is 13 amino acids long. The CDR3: CAWSVSQGVGYTF. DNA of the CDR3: TGTGCCTGGAGTGTAAGCCAGGGTGTGGGCTACACCTTC.

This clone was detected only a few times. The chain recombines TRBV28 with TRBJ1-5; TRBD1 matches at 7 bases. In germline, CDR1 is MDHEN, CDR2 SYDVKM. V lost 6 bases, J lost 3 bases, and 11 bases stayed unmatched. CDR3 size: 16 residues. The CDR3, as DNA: TGTGCCAGCAGGCCCGGGACAGCCAGATTCAATCAGCCCCAGCATTTT. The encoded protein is CASRPGTARFNQPQHF.

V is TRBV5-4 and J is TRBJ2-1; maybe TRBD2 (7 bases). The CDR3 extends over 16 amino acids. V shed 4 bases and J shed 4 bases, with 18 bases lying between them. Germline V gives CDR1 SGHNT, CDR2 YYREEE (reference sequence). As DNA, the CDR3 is TGTGCCAGCAGCCCCGAGGGGGTAGCGGGTTACAATGAGCAGTTCTTC. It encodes CASSPEGVAGYNEQFF.

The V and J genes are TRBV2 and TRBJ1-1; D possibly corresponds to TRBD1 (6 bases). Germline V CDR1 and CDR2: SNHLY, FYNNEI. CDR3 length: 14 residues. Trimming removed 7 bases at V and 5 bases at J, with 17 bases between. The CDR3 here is CASKAGVVGTEAFF. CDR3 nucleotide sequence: TGTGCCAGCAAGGCAGGGGTGGTGGGAACTGAAGCTTTCTTT.

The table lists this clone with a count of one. The chain's CDR3 is CASSVDPRGRDNEQFF. The CDR3 nucleotides read TGTGCCAGCAGCGTAGATCCCCGGGGTAGGGACAATGAGCAGTTCTTC. This rearrangement joins TRBV9 to TRBJ2-1; possibly TRBD2 for D (5 bases). Germline V CDR1 and CDR2: SGDLS, YYNGEE. Trimming shortened V by 0 bases and J by 5 bases, and 15 bases separated the two germline ends. The CDR3 consists of 16 residues.

CDR3 DNA sequence: TGTGCTAGTGGTTTGTTGTCGAACACTGAAGCTTTCTTT. Amino acid sequence: CASGLLSNTEAFF. The V gene is TRBV12-5, the J gene TRBJ1-1; D is uncertain. The V gene lost 2 bases and the J gene lost 1 base, with 5 bases spanning the gap. Germline values: CDR1 LGHNT, CDR2 FRNRAP. CDR3 length: 13 residues.

As DNA, the CDR3 is TGTGCCAGCAGTCCCCAAGGTGCGGGGGCCAACGTCCTGACTTTC. Protein sequence: CASSPQGAGANVLTF. J is TRBJ2-6 and V is TRBV2; D remains ambiguous. Per germline, CDR1 SNHLY and CDR2 FYNNEI. CDR3 size: 15 residues. Trimming cost V 5 bases and J 4 bases, with 12 bases left between them. Variable domain in full (rest from reference TRBV2 and TRBJ2-6): EPEVTQTPSHQVTQMGQEVILRCVPISNHLYFYWYRQILGQKVEFLVSFYNNEISEKSEIFDDQFSVERPDGSNFTLKIRSTKLEDSAMYFCASSPQGAGANVLTFGAGSRLTVL.

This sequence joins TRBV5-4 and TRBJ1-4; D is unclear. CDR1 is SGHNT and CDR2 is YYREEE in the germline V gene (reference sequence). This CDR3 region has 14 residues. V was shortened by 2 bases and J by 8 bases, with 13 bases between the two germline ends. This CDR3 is CASSFGSAAEKLFF. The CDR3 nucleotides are TGTGCCAGCAGCTTCGGCTCTGCGGCCGAAAAACTGTTTTTT. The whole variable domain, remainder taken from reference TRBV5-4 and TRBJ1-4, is ETGVTQSPTHLIKTRGQQVTLRCSSQSGHNTVSWYQQALGQGPQFIFQYYREEENGRGNFPPRFSGLQFPNYSSELNVNALELDDSALYLCASSFGSAAEKLFFGSGTQLSVL.

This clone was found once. CDR3 sequence reads: CASSQDDRTGIYEKLFF. In nucleotides, the CDR3 is TGTGCCAGCAGCCAAGACGATCGTACAGGGATTTATGAAAAACTGTTTTTT. The gene calls are TRBV3-1 (or the pseudogene TRBV3-2) and TRBJ1-4; tentative D call: TRBD1 (6 bases). CDR1 is LGHDT, CDR2 YNNKEL, per germline (reference sequence). Trimming stripped 0 bases from V and 6 bases from J, with 17 bases between. The CDR3 has 17 residues.

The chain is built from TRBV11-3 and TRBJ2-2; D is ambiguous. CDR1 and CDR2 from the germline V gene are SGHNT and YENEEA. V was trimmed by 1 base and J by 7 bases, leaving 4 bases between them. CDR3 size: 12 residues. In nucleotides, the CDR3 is TGTGCCAGCAGCTTAGTAGGCGGGGAGCTGTTTTTT. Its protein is CASSLVGGELFF. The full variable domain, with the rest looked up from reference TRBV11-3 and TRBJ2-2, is EAGVVQSPRYKIIEKKQPVAFWCNPISGHNTLYWYLQNLGQGPELLIRYENEEAVDDSQLPKDRFSAERLKGVDSTLKIQPAELGDSAVYLCASSLVGGELFFGEGSRLTVL.

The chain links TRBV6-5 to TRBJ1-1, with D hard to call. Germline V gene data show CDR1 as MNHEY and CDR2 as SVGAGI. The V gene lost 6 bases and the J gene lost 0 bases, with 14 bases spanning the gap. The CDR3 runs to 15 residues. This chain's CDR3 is CASRPRGSMNTEAFF. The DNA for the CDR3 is TGTGCCAGCAGACCCAGAGGGAGCATGAACACTGAAGCTTTCTTT.

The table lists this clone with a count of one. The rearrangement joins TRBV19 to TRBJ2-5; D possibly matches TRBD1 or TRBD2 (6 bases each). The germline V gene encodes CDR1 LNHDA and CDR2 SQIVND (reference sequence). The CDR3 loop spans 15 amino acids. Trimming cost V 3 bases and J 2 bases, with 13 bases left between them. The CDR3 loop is CASSIQGGRQETQYF. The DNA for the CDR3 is TGTGCCAGTAGTATCCAAGGGGGGCGGCAAGAGACCCAGTACTTC.

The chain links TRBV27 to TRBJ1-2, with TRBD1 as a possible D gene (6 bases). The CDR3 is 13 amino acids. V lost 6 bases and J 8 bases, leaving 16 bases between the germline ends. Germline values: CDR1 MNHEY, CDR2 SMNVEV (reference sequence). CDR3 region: CASSLDSQGGYTF. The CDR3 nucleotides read TGTGCCAGCAGCCTGGACAGTCAGGGGGGCTACACCTTC.

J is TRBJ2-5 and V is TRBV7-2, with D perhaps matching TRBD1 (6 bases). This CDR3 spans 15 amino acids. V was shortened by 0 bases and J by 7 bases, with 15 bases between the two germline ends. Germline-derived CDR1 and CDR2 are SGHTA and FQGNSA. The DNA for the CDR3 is TGTGCCAGCAGCTTAGCGCTATGGAGAGGGGGGACCCAGTACTTC. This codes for CASSLALWRGGTQYF. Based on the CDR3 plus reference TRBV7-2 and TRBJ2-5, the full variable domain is GAGVSQSPSNKVTEKGKDVELRCDPISGHTALYWYRQSLGQGLEFLIYFQGNSAPDKSGLPSDRFSAERTGGSVSTLTIQRTQQEDSAVYLCASSLALWRGGTQYFGPGTRLLVL.

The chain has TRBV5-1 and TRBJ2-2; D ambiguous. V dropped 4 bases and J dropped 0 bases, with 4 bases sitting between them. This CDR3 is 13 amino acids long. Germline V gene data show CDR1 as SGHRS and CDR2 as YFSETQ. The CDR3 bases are TGCGCCAGCAGCACCCCGAACACCGGGGAGCTGTTTTTT. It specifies CASSTPNTGELFF.

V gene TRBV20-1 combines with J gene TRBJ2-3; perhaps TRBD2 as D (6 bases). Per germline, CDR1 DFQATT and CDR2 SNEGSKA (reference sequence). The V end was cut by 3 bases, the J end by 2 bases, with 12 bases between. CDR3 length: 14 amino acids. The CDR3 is CSASPGLNTDTQYF. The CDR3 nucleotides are TGCAGTGCTAGTCCGGGACTCAACACAGATACGCAGTATTTT.

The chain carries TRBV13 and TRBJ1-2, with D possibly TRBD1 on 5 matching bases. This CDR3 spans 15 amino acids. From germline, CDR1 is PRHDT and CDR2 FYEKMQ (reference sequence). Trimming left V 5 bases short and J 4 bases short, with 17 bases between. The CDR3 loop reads CASSAGEGRPYGYTF. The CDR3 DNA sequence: TGTGCCAGCAGCGCGGGGGAAGGAAGACCCTATGGCTACACCTTC.

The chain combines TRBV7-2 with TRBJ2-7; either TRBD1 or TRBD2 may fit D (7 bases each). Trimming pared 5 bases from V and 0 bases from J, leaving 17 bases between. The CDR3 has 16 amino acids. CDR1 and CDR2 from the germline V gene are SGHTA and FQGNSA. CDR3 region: CASSPRQGLISYEQYF. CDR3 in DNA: TGTGCCAGCAGCCCCCGACAGGGACTAATCTCCTACGAGCAGTACTTC.